The T cell receptor beta chain under discussion was sequenced for a study of cytomegalovirus exposure and HLA in healthy donors. Overall study results and limits: In an earlier analysis, productive rearrangement rates for most beta V segments clustered near 87% or 30%.

For this clone: The antigen remains unidentified.

The CDR3 extends over 15 amino acids. Trimming left V 3 bases short and J 0 bases short, with 10 bases between. The germline gives CDR1 SGHNT, CDR2 YYREEE (reference sequence). Vbeta (60) and Jbeta (13) primers were used in the PCR. The table came from immunoSEQ multiplex PCR; TCRdb's copy has only in-frame clones and leaves some out. The sample holds about 160,000 clones; over 70% are singletons and the top ten take roughly 7.3%. The sample taken for sequencing was PBMCs. The sequence was obtained from a male donor in good health and CMV-seropositive. The chain links TRBV5-4 to TRBJ2-4; D is undetermined. CDR3 region: CASSSTPLAKNIQYF. CDR3 DNA sequence: TGTGCCAGCAGCTCCACTCCCCTAGCCAAAAACATTCAGTACTTC.